The clone carrying this T cell receptor beta chain was counted many times. Its antigen is unknown. The same CDR3 can be traced to other DNA sequences in this sample. The unsorted PBMC replicate PCRs were performed with about 280 ng DNA, some 30,000 T cell genomes. Assay: immunoSEQ multiplex PCR; the TCRdb copy retains only in-frame clones and omits some. The sample includes approximately 500,000 clones, approximately 81% seen only once; the top ten take about 13%. The CDR3 has 15 amino acids. Looked up from germline, CDR1 is LGHNA and CDR2 is YNFKEQ. With 3 bases clipped from V and 6 bases from J, the junction kept 9 bases outside the gene matches. Healthy and HIV-negative, the adult donors had no recent acute infections or vaccinations. This record belongs to a study of shared clonotypes between healthy human individuals. Study findings and constraints: The diversity represented, both genetic and in exposure history, was limited by few donors.

The sample taken for sequencing was PBMCs. The receptor comes from a woman between 35 and 50 years old in good health. Some clones in this sample may be carry-over from other donors' samples. The gene calls are TRBV4-2 and TRBJ2-7; 9 nucleotides line up with TRBD1. The CDR3 bases are TGTGCCAGCAGCCAGGGCGGGGGACAGGGTCGCGAGCAGTACTTC. It codes for CASSQGGGQGREQYF.